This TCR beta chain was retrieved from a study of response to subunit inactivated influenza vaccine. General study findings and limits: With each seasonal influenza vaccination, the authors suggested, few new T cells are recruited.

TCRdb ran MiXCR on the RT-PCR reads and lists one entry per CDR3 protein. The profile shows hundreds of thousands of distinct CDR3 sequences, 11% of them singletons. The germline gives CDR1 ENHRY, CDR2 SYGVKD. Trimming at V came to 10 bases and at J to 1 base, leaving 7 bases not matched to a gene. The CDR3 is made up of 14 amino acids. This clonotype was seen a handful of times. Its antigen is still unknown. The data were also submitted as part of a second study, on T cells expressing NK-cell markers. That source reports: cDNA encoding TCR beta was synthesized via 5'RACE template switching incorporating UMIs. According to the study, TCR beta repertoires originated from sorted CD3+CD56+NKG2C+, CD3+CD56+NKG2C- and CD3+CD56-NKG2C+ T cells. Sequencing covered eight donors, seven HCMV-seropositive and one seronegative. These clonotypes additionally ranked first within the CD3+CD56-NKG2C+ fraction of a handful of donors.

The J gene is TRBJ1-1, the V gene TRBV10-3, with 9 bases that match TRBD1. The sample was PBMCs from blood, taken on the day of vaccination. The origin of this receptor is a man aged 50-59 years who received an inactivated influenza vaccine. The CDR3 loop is CATAGQGKNTEAFF. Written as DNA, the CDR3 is TGTGCCACCGCGGGACAGGGTAAGAACACTGAAGCTTTCTTT.